This paragraph covers one T cell receptor (beta chain) sequence. Its antigen remains undetermined. It has no much larger one-base neighbor in the sample; base qualities were not kept. The time point label for this specimen denotes: pre-transplant. Thawed unstimulated PBMCs were stained for CD3, CD4 and CD8 and FACS-sorted into CD3+CD4+ and CD3+CD8+ populations. Each of the 8 studied subjects was randomized to immunosuppression withdrawal. Genomic DNA was isolated with the Qiagen DNeasy Blood and Tissue Kit. The data derive from a study of T cell clones after liver transplantation (dated by TCRdb to about 2019). For the wider study: ITN030ST, the source of the samples, was a randomized trial that attempted immunosuppression withdrawal within 2 years of liver transplantation. Blood samples were collected pre-transplant, pre-randomization before withdrawal, and post-randomization after either complete withdrawal or failed withdrawal. Donor-reactive T cell clones were identified by TCRbeta sequencing following a pre-transplant mixed lymphocyte reaction and were subsequently tracked in post-transplant blood. No induction therapy was given to the subjects, and standard immunosuppression was administered until randomization at 12-24 months post-transplant. Third party-reactive TCRbeta sequences from pre-transplant MLRs were also identified as an antigen-independent comparator for donor-reactive sequences. Tolerance was defined as complete immunosuppression withdrawal for at least one year with no rise in liver enzymes beyond twice the upper limit of normal. Of the eight recipients, a few were HCV-positive, while the remaining recipients had been transplanted for non-autoimmune, non-viral indications. The study cohort included 8 liver transplant recipients, of whom 3 were classified as tolerant and 5 as non-tolerant.

Study-wide conclusions, independent of this receptor: After accounting for repertoire turnover, donor-reactive detection was significantly reduced in 7 of 8 subjects for CD4 and 8 of 8 for CD8. A significant post-transplant decrease in circulating donor-reactive CD4 TCRbeta sequences was observed in most of the 8 subjects, irrespective of tolerance or HCV status. The conclusions were preliminary, being limited by small, heterogeneous patient numbers and by non-standardized post-transplant time points. Since no allograft tissue specimens were available, donor-reactive T cells may have migrated into the graft instead of being deleted. Low numbers of available donor cells limited the measurable donor-reactive repertoire in two subjects. A greater decline was seen for donor-reactive sequences than for third party-reactive sequences, suggesting partial antigen-specific deletion unrelated to withdrawal success.

Using immunoSEQ, frozen genomic DNA was subjected to high-throughput TCRbeta CDR3 sequencing, a process that included PCR amplification, mapping, bias correction and internal controls. As for the original processing: Only productive rearrangements were retained, with each unique TCRbeta sequence defined by its CDR3 nucleotide sequence together with its V and J gene. For classification of a sequence as donor-reactive, at least 5-fold expansion in CFSE-low cells relative to unstimulated pre-transplant cells and a frequency of at least 0.01% were required. Per-subject minimum frequency thresholds, based on the lowest-template unstimulated sample, ensured at least 90% detection power. Jensen-Shannon divergence between the top 1000 TCRbeta sequences after and before transplant was used to measure repertoire turnover. Changes in detection of donor-reactive sequences were tested with two-sided Fisher's exact tests. Drawn from immuneACCESS, this table holds only the in-frame rearrangements with V and J called that TCRdb kept. Clones are partly lost; checked studies trace under half to an unresolved V gene and leave the rest unexplained. That table supplies the V and J calls and clone size; D and trimming were determined from the DNA. Across this sample there are over 100,000 clones, with 80% to 85% seen only once. Of the sample, about 0.89% is held by the ten largest clones.

V lost 8 bases and J lost 4 bases; the stretch between them is 17 bases long. The CDR3 contains 14 residues, cysteine and phenylalanine counted. Just the 42-base CDR3 DNA is kept, in frame starting at base 1. The CDR1 and CDR2 encoded by the germline V gene are SNHLY and FYNNEI. The chain links TRBV2 with TRBJ1-2; the D region possibly corresponds to TRBD1 (6 bases align). The clonotype was recovered from a human donor who received a liver transplant. The source material was CD4+ T cells from blood, sampled before liver transplant. The DNA is as follows: TGTGCCAGCGTCGAACAGGGTTGGGGCTATGGCTACACCTTC. Its protein is CASVEQGWGYGYTF.